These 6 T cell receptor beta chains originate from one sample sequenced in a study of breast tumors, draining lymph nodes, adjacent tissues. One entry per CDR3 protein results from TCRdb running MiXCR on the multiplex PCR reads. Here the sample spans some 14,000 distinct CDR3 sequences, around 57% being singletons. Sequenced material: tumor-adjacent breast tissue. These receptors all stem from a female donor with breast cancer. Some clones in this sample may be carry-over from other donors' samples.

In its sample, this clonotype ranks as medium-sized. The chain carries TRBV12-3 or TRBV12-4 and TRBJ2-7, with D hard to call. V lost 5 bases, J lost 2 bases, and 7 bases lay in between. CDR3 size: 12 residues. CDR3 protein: CASSAGPYEQYF. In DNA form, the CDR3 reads TGTGCCAGCAGTGCAGGTCCCTACGAGCAGTACTTC.

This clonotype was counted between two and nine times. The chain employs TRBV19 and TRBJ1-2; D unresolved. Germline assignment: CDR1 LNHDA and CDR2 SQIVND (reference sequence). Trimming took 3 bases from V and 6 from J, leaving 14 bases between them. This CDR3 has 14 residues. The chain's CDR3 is CASSIGSAVDGYTF. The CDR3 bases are TGTGCCAGTAGTATTGGATCGGCAGTGGATGGCTACACCTTC.

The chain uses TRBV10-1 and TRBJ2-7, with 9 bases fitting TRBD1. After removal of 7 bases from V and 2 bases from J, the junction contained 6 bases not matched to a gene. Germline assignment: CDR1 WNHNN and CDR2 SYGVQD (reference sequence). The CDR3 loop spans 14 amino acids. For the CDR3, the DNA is TGCGCCAGCATTGGACAGGGGTTTACCTACGAGCAGTACTTC. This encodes CASIGQGFTYEQYF.

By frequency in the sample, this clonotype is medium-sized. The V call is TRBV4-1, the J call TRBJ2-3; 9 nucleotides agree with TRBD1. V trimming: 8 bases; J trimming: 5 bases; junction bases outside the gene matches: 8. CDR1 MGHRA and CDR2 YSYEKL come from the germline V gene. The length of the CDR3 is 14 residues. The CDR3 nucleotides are TGCGCCAGCGACAGGGGGAACTCCGGAGATACGCAGTATTTT. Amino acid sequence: CASDRGNSGDTQYF.

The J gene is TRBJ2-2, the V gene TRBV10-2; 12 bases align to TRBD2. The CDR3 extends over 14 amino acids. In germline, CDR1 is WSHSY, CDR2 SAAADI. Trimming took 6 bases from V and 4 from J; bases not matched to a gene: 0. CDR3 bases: TGCGCCAGCAGGACTAGCGGGAGCACCGGGGAGCTGTTTTTT. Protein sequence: CASRTSGSTGELFF.

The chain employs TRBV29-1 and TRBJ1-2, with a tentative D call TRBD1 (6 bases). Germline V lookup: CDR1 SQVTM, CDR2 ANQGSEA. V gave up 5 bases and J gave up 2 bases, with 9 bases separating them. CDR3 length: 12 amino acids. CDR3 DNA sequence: TGCAGCGTTTACGGACAGAACTATGGCTACACCTTC. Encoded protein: CSVYGQNYGYTF. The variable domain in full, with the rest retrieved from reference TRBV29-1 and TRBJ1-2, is SAVISQKPSRDICQRGTSLTIQCQVDSQVTMMFWYRQQPGQSLTLIATANQGSEATYESGFVIDKFPISRPNLTFSTLTVSNMSPEDSSIYLCSVYGQNYGYTFGSGTRLTVV.